The present entry profiles one TCR beta chain with its context. Repertoires were generated with immunoSEQ multiplex PCR, while TCRdb's copy carries only in-frame clones and drops some. The sample has about 88,000 clones, 90% to 95% seen once. This entry belongs to a study of blood T cell repertoires in COVID-19. Study background: Researchers got acute and convalescent COVID-19 samples from the United States, Italy and Spain. In each case, the material was cDNA or gDNA derived from T cells, B-cell-depleted T cells, or PBMCs.

The CDR3 length is 17 residues. Trimming removed 1 base from V and 2 bases from J, with 17 bases in between. CDR1 LGHNT and CDR2 FRNRAP come from the germline V gene. The chain has TRBV12-5 and TRBJ2-5; D might be TRBD1 (6 bases). The material sequenced was peripheral blood. This receptor was obtained from a man between 60 and 75 years old with acute or convalescent COVID-19. The CDR3 spells CASGLGWGQELQETQYF. The CDR3 region has the DNA TGTGCTAGTGGTTTGGGATGGGGGCAGGAGCTACAAGAGACCCAGTACTTC.